This TCR beta chain was sequenced for a study of T cell repertoires in cytomegalovirus infection. Study-level points and caveats: Summed frequency of public TCR beta families distinguished CMV carriers with the relevant HLA. In two of eight donors, the top clonotype was HLA-C-restricted CMV-specific.

Via MiXCR, TCRdb re-called the reads, giving one row per CDR3 protein. The sample lists around 630,000 distinct CDR3 sequences, more than 20% occurring once. The V gene's germline CDR1 is SNHLY and CDR2 FYNNEI. V was shortened by 5 bases and J by 5 bases, with 18 bases between the two germline ends. The CDR3 contains 16 residues. A word on this clonotype: Its antigen is unidentified.

This chain connects TRBV2 to TRBJ2-2, with a possible D match to TRBD1 (7 bases). The receptor's source is a human donor in good health (CMV status not recorded). Some clones in this sample may be carry-over from other donors' samples. Sequences were obtained from CD8+ T cells from PBMCs. CDR3 amino acids: CASSQGQSAGTGELFF. The CDR3 DNA reads as TGTGCCAGCAGTCAGGGACAGAGCGCGGGAACCGGGGAGCTGTTTTTT.